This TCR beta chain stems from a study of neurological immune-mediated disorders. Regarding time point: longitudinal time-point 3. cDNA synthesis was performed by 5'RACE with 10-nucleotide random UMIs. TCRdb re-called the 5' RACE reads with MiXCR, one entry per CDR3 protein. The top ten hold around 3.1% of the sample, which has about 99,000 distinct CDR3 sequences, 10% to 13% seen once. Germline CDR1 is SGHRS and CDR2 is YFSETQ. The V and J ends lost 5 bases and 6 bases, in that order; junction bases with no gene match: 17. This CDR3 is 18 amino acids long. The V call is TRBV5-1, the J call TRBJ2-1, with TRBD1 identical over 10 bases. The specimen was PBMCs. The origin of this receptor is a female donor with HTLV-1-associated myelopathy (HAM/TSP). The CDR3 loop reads CASSFPTGMGQGRNEQFF. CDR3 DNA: TGCGCCAGCAGTTTTCCGACGGGGATGGGACAGGGGCGCAATGAGCAGTTCTTC.